The 25 T cell receptor beta chains below come from one sample, sequenced in a study of CD8+CD57+ T cells in acquired aplastic anemia. Genomic DNA templated the TCR beta VDJ and CDR3 profiling. From the reads, TCRdb called clonotypes with MiXCR, one entry per CDR3 protein. This table holds 150,000 to 180,000 distinct CDR3 sequences, 40% to 65% found once. It was patients with CD8+CD57+ cell expansion by flow cytometry who were chosen for sequencing. Sequenced material: sorted CD4+, CD8+, or CD8+CD57+ T cells (not recorded which) from PBMCs. The source of these receptors is a human donor with aplastic anemia.

V is TRBV4-1 and J is TRBJ2-1, with unresolved D. In germline, CDR1 is MGHRA, CDR2 YSYEKL. This CDR3 spans 13 amino acids. The germline V and J ends were trimmed by 10 bases and 8 bases, with 18 bases remaining between them. CDR3 DNA: TGCGCCACCAAAGCCGAGATAGGGTATGAGCAGTTCTTC. Protein sequence: CATKAEIGYEQFF.

Concerning this clonotype itself: Compared with germline, one end of the junction differs, possibly owing to a read error. This chain connects TRBV27 to TRBJ2-5, with TRBD2 matching 8 bases. CDR1 MNHEY and CDR2 SMNVEV come from the germline V gene (reference sequence). The CDR3 consists of 16 residues. The CDR3 DNA follows: TGTTCCAGCAGTCACCGGACGGGGGGGATCCAAGAGACCCAGTACTTC. It codes for CSSSHRTGGIQETQYF.

This clonotype was counted a few times. The genes are TRBV15 and TRBJ2-7, with TRBD1 as a possible D gene (6 bases). The CDR3 has 13 residues. Trimming took off 3 bases at V and 6 bases at J, with 12 bases between the two ends. CDR1 is LNHNV and CDR2 is YYDKDF in the germline V gene (reference sequence). The CDR3 DNA reads as TGTGCCACCAGCAGCCGGGTAGGGGGCGAGCAGTACTTC. Protein product: CATSSRVGGEQYF.

There are a few counts of this clonotype. A single base separates this from a much larger clone, so it may be a read error. The chain couples TRBV6-6 to TRBJ2-7, with TRBD2 identical over 7 bases. Germline values: CDR1 MNHNY, CDR2 SVGAGI (reference sequence). There are 12 residues in the CDR3. This CDR3 reads CATRAGDDERYF. The DNA for the CDR3 is TGTGCCACCCGGGCGGGGGACGACGAGCGGTACTTC.

There are many counts of this clonotype. The CDR3 DNA follows: TGTGCCAGTAGTCCTACAGGGGGCAACGAGCAGTACTTC. Amino acids: CASSPTGGNEQYF. The J gene is TRBJ2-7, the V gene TRBV19; TRBD1 matches 9 bases. The germline CDR1 and CDR2 sequences are LNHDA and SQIVND (reference sequence). Trimming at V came to 5 bases and at J to 5 bases, leaving 4 bases not matched to a gene. The CDR3 consists of 13 residues.

This clonotype was observed a few times. The rearrangement joins TRBV5-6 to TRBJ1-2; 7 bases map to TRBD1. After removal of 1 base from V and 8 bases from J, the junction contained 5 bases not matched to a gene. Germline CDR1 is SGHDT and CDR2 is YYEEEE. The CDR3 has 13 residues. CDR3 amino acids: CASSLRQGDGYTF. The CDR3 DNA reads as TGTGCCAGCAGCTTGCGACAGGGCGACGGCTACACCTTC.

CDR3 nucleotides: TGTGCCAGCAGCTCATCCCTACAGGGCAATGAGCAGTTCTTC. Translated: CASSSSLQGNEQFF. The rearrangement uses TRBV11-2 and TRBJ2-1; TRBD1 might be the D (6 bases). From germline, CDR1 is SGHAT and CDR2 FQNNGV. The CDR3 runs 14 residues. Trimming left V 4 bases short and J 6 bases short, with 13 bases between.

The V gene is TRBV25-1, the J gene TRBJ2-3; D tentatively reads TRBD1 or TRBD2 (5 bases each). CDR1 is MGHDK and CDR2 is SYGVNS in the germline V gene. This CDR3 comprises 15 residues. The V gene lost 4 bases and the J gene lost 7 bases, with 18 bases spanning the gap. CDR3 region: CASSAVIGETNTQYF. The CDR3 DNA follows: TGTGCCAGCAGTGCTGTCATAGGGGAGACCAATACGCAGTATTTT.

This clonotype is medium-sized (0.01 to 0.1%) by share. The chain recombines TRBV15 with TRBJ1-6; possibly TRBD1 for D (5 bases). Trimming shortened V by 5 bases and J by 10 bases, and 18 bases separated the two germline ends. The CDR3 loop spans 15 amino acids. Germline CDR1 LNHNV, CDR2 YYDKDF (reference sequence). The CDR3 is CATSPEEQDRSPLHF. DNA for the CDR3: TGTGCCACCAGCCCCGAGGAACAGGACCGATCACCCCTCCACTTT.

The rearrangement joins TRBV20-1 to TRBJ1-1; D might be TRBD1 (5 bases). Trimming took off 3 bases at V and 3 bases at J, with 8 bases between the two ends. The CDR3 runs to 12 residues. The germline V gene encodes CDR1 DFQATT and CDR2 SNEGSKA (reference sequence). CDR3 DNA sequence: TGCAGTGCTAGTGGGGGTGACACTGAAGCTTTCTTT. Its protein product is CSASGGDTEAFF.

The rearrangement links TRBV9 to TRBJ2-7, with 7 bases that match TRBD2. CDR1 SGDLS and CDR2 YYNGEE come from the germline V gene. The V and J ends lost 3 bases and 3 bases, in that order; junction bases with no gene match: 3. CDR3 length equals 13 residues. The CDR3 DNA reads as TGTGCCAGCAGCGAGGGCGGGGGCTACGAGCAGTACTTC. It is translated as CASSEGGGYEQYF.

This clonotype was counted a few times. This chain uses TRBV16 with TRBJ1-2; D might be TRBD1 (5 bases). There are 15 residues in the CDR3. The V gene's germline CDR1 is KGHSY and CDR2 FQNENV. Trimming removed 4 bases at V and 1 base at J, with 13 bases between. CDR3 DNA sequence: TGTGCCAGCAGCCCGATCGCTCAGGGTAACTATGGCTACACCTTC. It translates to CASSPIAQGNYGYTF.

The chain joins TRBV29-1 to TRBJ2-7, with 12 nucleotides matching TRBD1. V dropped 6 bases and J dropped 6; count of bases not matched to a gene: 6. The CDR3 is made up of 13 amino acids. Per the germline V gene, CDR1 is SQVTM and CDR2 is ANQGSEA. The CDR3 DNA reads TGCAGCGTCGACCCGGGACAGGGGGCCGAGCAGTACTTC. This translates into CSVDPGQGAEQYF.

Notes on this clonotype: A read error may explain this, as a much larger clone is one base away. This chain joins TRBV5-6 and TRBJ2-5; D not resolved. The CDR3 extends over 13 amino acids. Trimming took off 0 bases at V and 6 bases at J, with 9 bases between the two ends. Germline values: CDR1 SGHDT, CDR2 YYEEEE. CDR3 sequence reads: CASSLGQEKTQYF. The CDR3 nucleotides are TGTGCCAGCAGCTTGGGGCAGGAAAAGACCCAGTACTTC.

The J gene is TRBJ2-7, the V gene TRBV25-1; D not certain. Trimming cost V 3 bases and J 4 bases, with 16 bases left between them. Germline V gene sequence: CDR1 MGHDK, CDR2 SYGVNS. The CDR3 loop spans 15 amino acids. CDR3 amino acids: CASSDRGVLRYEQYF. The DNA of the CDR3 is TGTGCCAGCAGTGATCGTGGTGTGCTTCGTTACGAGCAGTACTTC.

This clonotype showed up just a few times. V is TRBV3-1 and J is TRBJ1-2, with 7 bases aligning to TRBD1. The CDR3 runs 15 residues. The germline V gene encodes CDR1 LGHDT and CDR2 YNNKEL (reference sequence). The V gene end was trimmed by 4 bases and the J gene end by 4 bases; junction bases not matched to a gene: 9. The CDR3 protein is CASSPKADRVYGYTF. DNA of the CDR3: TGTGCCAGCAGCCCGAAGGCTGACAGGGTCTATGGCTACACCTTC.

J is TRBJ2-7 and V is TRBV24-1; D is unresolved. Looked up from germline, CDR1 is KGHDR and CDR2 is SFDVKD. The CDR3 spans 14 residues. V shed 3 bases and J shed 4 bases, with 12 bases lying between them. The CDR3 here is CATSDLQKGYEQYF. In DNA, the CDR3 is TGTGCCACCAGTGATCTCCAGAAAGGGTACGAGCAGTACTTC.

This clonotype was seen more than once but under ten times. This chain uses TRBV29-1 with TRBJ2-2; 13 nucleotides align to TRBD2. CDR3 length: 16 amino acids. Trimming removed 3 bases from V and 3 bases from J; junction bases left unmatched: 4. Per the germline V gene, CDR1 is SQVTM and CDR2 is ANQGSEA. The CDR3 sequence: CSVDGGTSGDTGELFF. As DNA, the CDR3 is TGCAGCGTTGATGGAGGGACTAGCGGGGACACCGGGGAGCTGTTTTTT.

The chain uses TRBV6-2 or TRBV6-3 and TRBJ2-2; 8 bases map to TRBD1. Germline V gene data show CDR1 as MNHEY and CDR2 as SVGEGT. V shed 2 bases, J shed 1 base, and the junction held 18 bases outside the gene matches. The CDR3 runs 21 residues. The CDR3 spells CASSYHAWFSLGQENTGELFF. In DNA form, the CDR3 reads TGTGCCAGCAGTTACCATGCTTGGTTTAGTTTGGGACAGGAGAACACCGGGGAGCTGTTTTTT.

The table lists this clonotype with many counts. The V gene is TRBV7-2, the J gene TRBJ2-7, with no clear D. The CDR3 length is 15 residues. V lost 6 bases and J lost 2, with 17 bases in between. Looked up from germline, CDR1 is SGHTA and CDR2 is FQGNSA. CDR3: CASSPTRHWAYEQYF. The CDR3 region has the DNA TGTGCCAGCAGTCCAACTCGACATTGGGCCTACGAGCAGTACTTC.

The table lists this clonotype with a few counts. The CDR3 nucleotides read TGTGCCAGCTCACCCGCGTTTAACGACGACAGGACAATGAACACTGAAGCTTTCTTT. Its translation: CASSPAFNDDRTMNTEAFF. V usage is TRBV18 and J usage is TRBJ1-1; tentatively, D is TRBD1 (6 bases). CDR1 is KGHSH, CDR2 LQKENI, per germline. CDR3 length equals 19 residues. The V end lost 3 bases, the J end lost 0 bases, and 23 bases lay between the germline ends.

V and J are TRBV10-3 and TRBJ1-1; tentatively, D is TRBD1 (6 bases). This CDR3 has 13 residues. Germline V CDR1 and CDR2: ENHRY, SYGVKD. Trimming cost V 10 bases and J 0 bases, with 12 bases left between them. The CDR3 DNA reads as TGTGCCACTGGACAGCTTATGAACACTGAAGCTTTCTTT. Amino acids: CATGQLMNTEAFF.

This clonotype has a count of ten or more. V and J are TRBV7-9 and TRBJ2-1; 8 positions match TRBD2. CDR3 length: 12 residues. The germline V gene has CDR1 SEHNR and CDR2 FQNEAQ (reference sequence). The V segment lost 5 bases and the J segment 12 bases; nucleotides outside the gene matches: 6. CDR3 bases: TGTGCCAGCAGCATGGGACTAGAGGGGCAGTTCTTC. Amino acid sequence: CASSMGLEGQFF.

A remark on this clonotype: Germline is not matched at one junction end, which may reflect a read error. The chain recombines TRBV6-1 with TRBJ2-7; D is undetermined. Germline CDR1 is MNHNS and CDR2 is SASEGT. The CDR3 consists of 13 residues. This CDR3 is CASSAMDGPITLF. The DNA for the CDR3 is TGTGCCAGCAGCGCAATGGACGGGCCGATTACCCTCTTC.

The J gene is TRBJ1-6, the V gene TRBV10-3, with D possibly TRBD1 on 5 matching bases. CDR1 ENHRY and CDR2 SYGVKD come from the germline V gene. The CDR3 runs 17 residues. Deletions cut 4 bases from V and 0 bases from J, with 13 bases between. CDR3 region: CAISVKGANSYNSPLHF. The DNA of the CDR3 is TGTGCCATCAGTGTAAAAGGGGCCAACTCCTATAATTCACCCCTCCACTTT.